These 13 T cell receptor beta chains came from one sample sequenced in a study of blood T cell repertoires in COVID-19. The repertoire was sequenced with immunoSEQ multiplex PCR; TCRdb's copy has only in-frame clones and lacks some. The table lists about 190,000 clones, roughly 89% of them singletons, with 0.5% to 0.75% in the top ten. Input material: peripheral blood. Source of these receptors: a man aged 45-65 years with acute or convalescent COVID-19.

This chain links TRBV7-6 with TRBJ1-6; 10 bases are a match to TRBD1. The CDR3 sequence is 17 residues long. The V segment lost 5 bases and the J segment 7 bases; nucleotides outside the gene matches: 11. Germline lookup yields CDR1 SGHVS and CDR2 FNYEAQ. The CDR3 loop is CASSPEPRDRGNSPLHF. The CDR3 bases are TGTGCCAGCAGCCCAGAGCCCCGGGACAGGGGAAATTCACCCCTCCACTTT.

This rearrangement joins TRBV4-2 to TRBJ2-2; the D gene is possibly TRBD1 (6 bases). Trimming shortened V by 4 bases and J by 3 bases, and 6 bases separated the two germline ends. Germline V lookup: CDR1 LGHNA, CDR2 YNFKEQ. This CDR3 contains 13 residues. CDR3 region: CASSRQDTGELFF. As DNA, the CDR3 is TGTGCCAGCAGCCGACAGGACACCGGGGAGCTGTTTTTT.

This chain uses TRBV20-1 with TRBJ2-1; 7 bases are shared with TRBD2. The CDR3 is 15 amino acids. Germline V lookup: CDR1 DFQATT, CDR2 SNEGSKA (reference sequence). The junction had 11 bases not matched to a gene; V was cut back by 3 bases and J by 6 bases. CDR3 coding DNA: TGCAGTGCTAGTCTTGCGGGAGCGCGGGGCAATGAGCAGTTCTTC. Translation: CSASLAGARGNEQFF.

The V call is TRBV6-1, the J call TRBJ2-1; D may be TRBD1 (6 bases). The CDR3 consists of 17 residues. In germline, CDR1 is MNHNS, CDR2 SASEGT. V lost 2 bases and J lost 7, with 21 bases in between. Here the CDR3 reads CASSENRVTYLRNEQFF. In DNA form, the CDR3 reads TGTGCCAGCAGTGAAAACAGGGTCACCTACCTACGGAATGAGCAGTTCTTC.

The V and J genes are TRBV4-2 and TRBJ2-2; 8 nucleotides line up with TRBD2. The CDR3 is made up of 16 amino acids. V shed 4 bases, J shed 4 bases, and the junction held 8 bases outside the gene matches. Germline CDR1 and CDR2: LGHNA and YNFKEQ. The CDR3 bases are TGTGCCAGCAGCCCCGGTAGGCTAGCGGGCACCGGGGAGCTGTTTTTT. As protein: CASSPGRLAGTGELFF.

The chain carries TRBV9 and TRBJ2-3, with 12 bases identical to TRBD2. V gave up 4 bases and J gave up 6 bases; unmatched junction bases: 9. This CDR3 has 16 amino acids. The germline gives CDR1 SGDLS, CDR2 YYNGEE. The CDR3 region has the DNA TGTGCCAGCAGCAATCCTAGCGGGAGGGCCTGGGATACGCAGTATTTT. It codes for CASSNPSGRAWDTQYF.

The gene calls are TRBV7-9 and TRBJ2-7; the D is unclear. The CDR3 contains 14 residues. Trimming took 7 bases from V and 0 from J, leaving 13 bases between them. Germline assignment: CDR1 SEHNR and CDR2 FQNEAQ (reference sequence). The CDR3 reads CASMLERGSYEQYF. CDR3 nucleotides: TGTGCCAGCATGTTAGAACGCGGCTCCTACGAGCAGTACTTC. Complete variable domain (other parts from reference TRBV7-9 and TRBJ2-7): DTGVSQNPRHKITKRGQNVTFRCDPISEHNRLYWYRQTLGQGPEFLTYFQNEAQLEKSRLLSDRFSAERPKGSFSTLEIQRTEQGDSAMYLCASMLERGSYEQYFGPGTRLTVT.

This chain joins TRBV5-1 and TRBJ1-5, with D uncertain. V lost 4 bases to trimming and J lost 4 bases, with 21 bases between them. In germline, CDR1 is SGHRS, CDR2 YFSETQ. This CDR3 is built from 17 residues. CDR3 coding DNA: TGCGCCAGCAGCACGCGGCCCCAGCAAGCAATGAATCAGCCCCAGCATTTT. Translating gives CASSTRPQQAMNQPQHF.

In nucleotides, the CDR3 is TGTGCCAGCAGCCTGCGGACAGGGTTTGGCTACACCTTC. Translating it yields CASSLRTGFGYTF. The genes are TRBV16 and TRBJ1-2, with 8 nucleotides matching TRBD1. There are 13 residues in the CDR3. V dropped 4 bases and J dropped 7; count of bases not matched to a gene: 5. The V gene's germline CDR1 is KGHSY and CDR2 FQNENV. The full variable domain, in which reference TRBV16 and TRBJ1-2 provide the parts outside the CDR3, is GEEVAQTPKHLVRGEGQKAKLYCAPIKGHSYVFWYQQVLKNEFKFLISFQNENVFDETGMPKERFSAKCLPNSPCSLEIQATKLEDSAVYFCASSLRTGFGYTFGSGTRLTVV.

The V and J genes are TRBV10-3 and TRBJ2-3; 8 bases align to TRBD2. With 4 bases clipped from V and 1 base from J, the junction kept 4 bases outside the gene matches. Germline loops: CDR1 ENHRY, CDR2 SYGVKD. This CDR3 contains 15 residues. CDR3 sequence: CAISAPGGRTDTQYF. As DNA, the CDR3 is TGTGCCATCAGTGCCCCGGGGGGGCGCACAGATACGCAGTATTTT.

V and J are TRBV28 and TRBJ1-2; 7 bases fit TRBD1. The V segment lost 5 bases and the J segment 4 bases; nucleotides outside the gene matches: 4. Germline V gives CDR1 MDHEN, CDR2 SYDVKM. The CDR3 extends over 13 amino acids. CDR3 DNA: TGTGCCAGCAGTCCGGGACAGATCTATGGCTACACCTTC. It is translated as CASSPGQIYGYTF.

The CDR3 DNA reads TGTGCCAGCAGCAGCCGGGACCAGGGGCTTACGCAGTATTTT. This sequence encodes CASSSRDQGLTQYF. This chain joins TRBV11-1 and TRBJ2-3; tentative D call: TRBD1 (6 bases). V was cut by 5 bases and J by 8 bases, with 17 bases left in between. The CDR3 spans 14 residues. Germline lookup yields CDR1 SGHAT and CDR2 FQDESV (reference sequence).

The chain carries TRBV28 and TRBJ2-3; 9 positions match TRBD2. The CDR3 contains 13 residues. CDR1 and CDR2 (germline): MDHEN, SYDVKM. J was trimmed by 4 bases and V by 8 bases; bases with no gene match: 4. CDR3: CASQTSGSDTQYF. The CDR3 bases are TGTGCCAGCCAGACTAGCGGTTCAGATACGCAGTATTTT. The whole variable domain, remainder taken from reference TRBV28 and TRBJ2-3, is DVKVTQSSRYLVKRTGEKVFLECVQDMDHENMFWYRQDPGLGLRLIYFSYDVKMKEKGDIPEGYSVSREKKERFSLILESASTNQTSMYLCASQTSGSDTQYFGPGTRLTVL.